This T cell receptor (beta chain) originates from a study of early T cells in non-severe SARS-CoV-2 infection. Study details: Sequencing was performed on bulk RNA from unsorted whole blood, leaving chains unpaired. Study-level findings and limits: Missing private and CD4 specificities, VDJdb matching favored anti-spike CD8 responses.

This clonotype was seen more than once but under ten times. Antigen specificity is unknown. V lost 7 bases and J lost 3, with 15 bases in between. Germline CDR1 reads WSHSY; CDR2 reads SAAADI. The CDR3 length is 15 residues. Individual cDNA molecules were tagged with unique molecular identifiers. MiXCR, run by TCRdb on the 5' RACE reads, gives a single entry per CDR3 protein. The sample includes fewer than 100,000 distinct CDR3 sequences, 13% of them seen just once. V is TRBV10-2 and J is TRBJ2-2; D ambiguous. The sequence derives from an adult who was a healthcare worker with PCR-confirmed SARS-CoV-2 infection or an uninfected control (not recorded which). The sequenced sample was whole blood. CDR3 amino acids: CASTERALYTGELFF. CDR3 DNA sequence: TGCGCCAGCACCGAACGAGCCCTATACACCGGGGAGCTGTTTTTT.